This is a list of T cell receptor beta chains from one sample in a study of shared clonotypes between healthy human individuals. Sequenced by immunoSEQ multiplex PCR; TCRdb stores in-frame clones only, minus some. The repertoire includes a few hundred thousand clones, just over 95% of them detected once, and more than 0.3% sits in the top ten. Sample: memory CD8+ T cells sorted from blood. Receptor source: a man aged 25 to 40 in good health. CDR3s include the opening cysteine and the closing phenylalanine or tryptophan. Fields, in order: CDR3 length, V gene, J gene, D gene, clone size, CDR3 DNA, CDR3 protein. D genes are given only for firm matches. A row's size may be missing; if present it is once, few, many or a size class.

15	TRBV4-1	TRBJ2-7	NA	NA	TGCGCCAGCAGCCAAGCCTCTACAGGGTCCTACGAGCAGTACTTC	CASSQASTGSYEQYF
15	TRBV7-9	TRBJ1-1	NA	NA	TGTGCCAGCAGCCCCTTAGAAAAGATGAACACTGAAGCTTTCTTT	CASSPLEKMNTEAFF
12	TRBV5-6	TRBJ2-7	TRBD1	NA	TGTGCCAGCAGCTTGGGACAGGGGAATCGGTACTTC	CASSLGQGNRYF
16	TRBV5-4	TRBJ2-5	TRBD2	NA	TGTGCCAGCAGCCCCCCCCCGGGCGGGAGGGCTTCTCCCCAGTACTTC	CASSPPPGGRASPQYF
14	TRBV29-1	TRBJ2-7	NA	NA	TGCAGCGTTGTCCCGACGGGGAGGCAAAACGAGCAGTACTTC	CSVVPTGRQNEQYF
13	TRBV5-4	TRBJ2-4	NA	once	TGTGCCAGCAGCTTGGGGGCCAAAAACATTCAGTACTTC	CASSLGAKNIQYF
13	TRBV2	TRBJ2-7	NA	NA	TGTGCCAGCAGGGGGGACACCCCCTACGAGCAGTACTTC	CASRGDTPYEQYF
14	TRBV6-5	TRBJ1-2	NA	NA	TGTGCCAGCGGACGACCCGGACAGACCTATGGCTACACCTTC	CASGRPGQTYGYTF
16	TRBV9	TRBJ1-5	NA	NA	TGTGCCAGCAGCGGCCCAGAACAGGGATCGTGGCAGCCCCAGCATTTT	CASSGPEQGSWQPQHF
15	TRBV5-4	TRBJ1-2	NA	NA	TGTGCCAGCAGCCCCGGGACCCCGGGAAACTATGGCTACACCTTC	CASSPGTPGNYGYTF
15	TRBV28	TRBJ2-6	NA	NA	TGTGCCAGCAGTTGGCGGAGCTCTGGGGCCAACGTCCTGACTTTC	CASSWRSSGANVLTF
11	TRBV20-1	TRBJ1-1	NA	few	TGCAGTGCTAGGGGGGGCACTGAAGCTTTCTTT	CSARGGTEAFF
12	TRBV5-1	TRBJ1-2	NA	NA	TGCGCCAGCAGCTTGGGAGGCTATGGCTACACCTTC	CASSLGGYGYTF
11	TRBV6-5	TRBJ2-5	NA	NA	TGTGCCAGCACCAAACGGGTGACCCAGTACTTC	CASTKRVTQYF
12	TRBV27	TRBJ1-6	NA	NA	TGTGCCAGCACCGGGGGCAACTCACCCCTCCACTTT	CASTGGNSPLHF
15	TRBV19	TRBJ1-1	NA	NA	TGTGCCAGTAGTCTCGGGCTCCAATGGAGGATGGAGGCTTTCTTT	CASSLGLQWRMEAFF
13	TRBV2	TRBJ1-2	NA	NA	TGTGCCAGCAGTGATCGGGGGGTCTATGGCTACACCTTC	CASSDRGVYGYTF
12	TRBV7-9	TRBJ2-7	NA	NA	TGTGCCAGCAGCTTAGTACGGGGTGAGCAGTACTTC	CASSLVRGEQYF
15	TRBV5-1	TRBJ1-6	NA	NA	TGCGCCAGCAGCTTAGGGGCCGGGATCAATTCACCCCTCCACTTT	CASSLGAGINSPLHF
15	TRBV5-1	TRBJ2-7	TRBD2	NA	TGCGCCAGCAGCTTGGTGACTAGCGGACCCTACGAGCAGTACTTC	CASSLVTSGPYEQYF